The rows below give T cell receptor beta chains drawn from one sample of a study of identical twins. Each CDR3 protein gets one entry after TCRdb re-called the 5' RACE reads with MiXCR. The profile shows some 440,000 distinct CDR3 sequences, around 24% of them singletons. The same data also went into a second study, on T cells expressing NK-cell markers.

The sample comprised CD4+ T cells sorted from blood. The receptors shown here come from a woman younger than 35 in good health. CDR3s include the opening cysteine and the closing phenylalanine or tryptophan. Each record gives: D gene, J gene, clone size, V gene, CDR3 protein, CDR3 DNA. The D gene is left open where the match is weak. Not all rows give a size; the values are once, few, many and, for expanded clones, a class.

>TRBD1|TRBJ1-2|.|TRBV12-3/TRBV12-4
CASRLGQGLGYTF
TGTGCCAGCAGATTGGGACAGGGGCTCGGCTACACCTTC
>TRBD1|TRBJ2-7|.|TRBV19
CASSRTGAHEQYF
TGTGCCAGTAGTAGGACAGGGGCCCACGAGCAGTACTTC
>TRBD1|TRBJ1-1|.|TRBV5-1
CASRAGGPEAFF
TGCGCCAGCAGGGCAGGGGGTCCTGAAGCTTTCTTT
>.|TRBJ2-5|.|TRBV7-8
CASSLYTFQETQYF
TGTGCCAGCAGCTTATATACTTTCCAAGAGACCCAGTACTTC
>.|TRBJ1-6|few|TRBV10-3
CAISEGDSPLHF
TGTGCCATCAGTGAGGGGGATTCACCCCTCCACTTT
>.|TRBJ2-1|few|TRBV20-1
CSARIAEASSYNEQFF
TGCAGTGCTAGGATAGCTGAGGCGAGCTCCTACAATGAGCAGTTCTTC
>TRBD1|TRBJ2-3|.|TRBV24-1
CATSERGRADTQYF
TGTGCCACCAGTGAGAGGGGGCGAGCAGATACGCAGTATTTT
>TRBD2|TRBJ2-7|.|TRBV6-5
CASGAGGREQYF
TGTGCCAGCGGGGCGGGGGGTAGGGAGCAGTACTTC
>TRBD1|TRBJ1-1|.|TRBV30
CAWQRIGGRGWTEAFF
TGTGCCTGGCAACGGATAGGGGGCCGTGGTTGGACTGAAGCTTTCTTT
>.|TRBJ2-5|once|TRBV9
CASSVAAQETQYF
TGTGCCAGCAGCGTAGCGGCTCAGGAGACCCAGTACTTC
>.|TRBJ2-7|few|TRBV6-6
CASSSAAYEQYF
TGTGCCAGCAGTTCAGCAGCCTACGAGCAGTACTTC
>TRBD1|TRBJ1-2|.|TRBV12-3/TRBV12-4
CASSTTGTGGDGYTF
TGTGCCAGCAGTACTACCGGGACAGGGGGGGATGGCTACACCTTC
>TRBD1|TRBJ2-1|.|TRBV6-5
CASSHYRGAYNEQFF
TGTGCCAGCAGTCACTACAGGGGGGCCTACAATGAGCAGTTCTTC
>.|TRBJ2-7|many|TRBV12-3/TRBV12-4
CASRGPYEQYF
TGTGCCAGCCGGGGGCCCTACGAGCAGTACTTC
>TRBD2|TRBJ2-3|.|TRBV6-1
CASMVAGGTDTQYF
TGTGCCAGCATGGTAGCGGGAGGAACAGATACGCAGTATTTT
>.|TRBJ1-1|.|TRBV20-1
CSAVPLGDTEAFF
TGCAGTGCCGTCCCCCTAGGGGACACTGAAGCTTTCTTT
>.|TRBJ2-2|few|TRBV5-5
CASSWDFQNTGELFF
TGTGCCAGCAGTTGGGACTTTCAGAACACCGGGGAGCTGTTTTTT
>.|TRBJ1-2|.|TRBV20-1
CSARDQGFYGYTF
TGCAGTGCTAGAGATCAGGGATTCTATGGCTACACCTTC
>TRBD2|TRBJ2-5|many|TRBV29-1
CSVEASGLKETQYF
TGCAGCGTTGAGGCTAGCGGTCTTAAAGAGACCCAGTACTTC
>.|TRBJ2-1|few|TRBV5-1
CASSLTVPPYNEQFF
TGCGCCAGCAGCCTGACAGTGCCTCCCTACAATGAGCAGTTCTTC
>.|TRBJ2-1|.|TRBV11-3
CASSPDSRGNEQFF
TGTGCCAGCAGCCCCGACTCCCGGGGCAATGAGCAGTTCTTC
>.|TRBJ2-2|few|TRBV30
CAWRAGFFNTGELFF
TGTGCCTGGAGGGCAGGGTTCTTTAACACCGGGGAGCTGTTTTTT
>.|TRBJ2-2|.|TRBV5-1
CASSLAPNGNTGELFF
TGCGCCAGCAGCTTGGCCCCAAATGGGAACACCGGGGAGCTGTTTTTT
>.|TRBJ2-3|few|TRBV6-1
CASSQRDPSSTDTQYF
TGTGCCAGCAGTCAACGGGACCCCAGCTCCACAGATACGCAGTATTTT
>TRBD2|TRBJ2-6|few|TRBV6-1
CASGGGSSGANVLTF
TGTGCCAGTGGGGGGGGTAGCTCTGGGGCCAACGTCCTGACTTTC
>.|TRBJ2-5|few|TRBV20-1
CSASRIEETQYF
TGCAGTGCTAGCCGTATCGAAGAGACCCAGTACTTC
>.|TRBJ1-3|.|TRBV12-3/TRBV12-4
CATRAQANSGNTIYF
TGTGCCACCCGGGCGCAGGCTAACTCTGGAAACACCATATATTTT
>TRBD1|TRBJ2-7|once|TRBV7-8
CASSLMGQGASDEQYF
TGTGCCAGCAGCCTGATGGGACAGGGGGCGTCCGACGAGCAGTACTTC
>TRBD2|TRBJ2-2|.|TRBV20-1
CSARGSGTRATGELFF
TGCAGTGCTAGGGGCTCCGGGACTAGAGCCACCGGGGAGCTGTTTTTT
>.|TRBJ1-2|.|TRBV7-9
CASSVGPGLNYGYTF
TGTGCCAGCAGCGTAGGACCGGGGCTTAACTATGGCTACACCTTC
>.|TRBJ1-2|few|TRBV20-1
CSASPRWEGGYTF
TGCAGTGCTAGCCCTCGGTGGGAGGGAGGCTACACCTTC
>.|TRBJ1-2|.|TRBV11-2
CASSLAAGLYGYTF
TGTGCCAGCAGCTTAGCTGCCGGGCTCTATGGCTACACCTTC
>.|TRBJ1-2|.|TRBV12-3/TRBV12-4
CASSLGKIYFGYTF
TGTGCCAGCAGCCTCGGCAAGATTTATTTCGGCTACACCTTC
>.|TRBJ1-1|few|TRBV10-3
CAIGAGGTEAFF
TGTGCCATCGGAGCCGGGGGGACTGAAGCTTTCTTT
>.|TRBJ1-1|.|TRBV29-1
CSVDGVYGEAFF
TGCAGCGTTGATGGGGTCTACGGTGAAGCTTTCTTT
>TRBD2|TRBJ2-1|.|TRBV2
CATFEGLAGAYGSYNEQFF
TGTGCCACGTTCGAGGGACTAGCGGGGGCCTACGGCTCCTACAATGAGCAGTTCTTC
>.|TRBJ1-1|.|TRBV12-3/TRBV12-4
CASSSPSYTEAFF
TGTGCCAGCAGTTCACCGAGCTACACTGAAGCTTTCTTT
>.|TRBJ2-3|.|TRBV15
CATSRATGSRFSTDTQYF
TGTGCCACCAGTAGGGCCACGGGGTCCCGTTTTAGCACAGATACGCAGTATTTT
>.|TRBJ1-2|.|TRBV20-1
CSAALAPGYTF
TGCAGTGCTGCCCTAGCGCCCGGCTACACCTTC
>.|TRBJ2-7|.|TRBV5-1
CASSQDGNYYEQYF
TGCGCCAGCAGCCAGGACGGGAACTACTACGAGCAGTACTTC
>.|TRBJ1-1|few|TRBV6-5
CASSFGRDNTEAFF
TGTGCCAGCAGTTTTGGACGGGACAACACTGAAGCTTTCTTT
>.|TRBJ2-7|.|TRBV4-3
CASSQDGRDYEQYF
TGCGCCAGCAGCCAAGATGGCAGGGACTACGAGCAGTACTTC
>.|TRBJ2-7|few|TRBV11-2
CASSSWDGAYEQYF
TGTGCCAGCAGCTCGTGGGACGGAGCTTACGAGCAGTACTTC
>.|TRBJ2-7|few|TRBV7-9
CARNSYEQYF
TGTGCCAGGAATAGTTACGAGCAGTACTTC
>.|TRBJ2-1|.|TRBV4-2
CASSQVRSQEGNEQFF
TGTGCCAGCAGCCAAGTCAGGAGTCAGGAGGGCAATGAGCAGTTCTTC
>.|TRBJ1-3|.|TRBV20-1
CSAQRSLSGNTIYF
TGCAGTGCTCAAAGGTCGCTCTCTGGAAACACCATATATTTT
>.|TRBJ1-6|few|TRBV4-2
CASSATVTNSPLHF
TGTGCCAGCAGCGCGACAGTCACTAATTCACCCCTCCACTTT
>TRBD1|TRBJ1-1|few|TRBV4-3
CASSQDRQGTEAFF
TGCGCCAGCAGCCAAGATAGACAGGGAACTGAAGCTTTCTTT
>.|TRBJ2-5|.|TRBV7-8
CASSLARLETQYF
TGTGCCAGCAGCTTAGCTCGCCTGGAGACCCAGTACTTC
>.|TRBJ2-7|few|TRBV7-2
CASSLYGAEAVYEQYF
TGTGCCAGCAGCTTATATGGTGCCGAGGCCGTTTACGAGCAGTACTTC
>.|TRBJ2-3|.|TRBV2
CASSYSGKSTDTQYF
TGTGCCAGCAGTTATAGTGGGAAAAGCACAGATACGCAGTATTTT
>.|TRBJ1-1|few|TRBV20-1
CSASQGSPEAFF
TGCAGTGCTAGTCAAGGGTCCCCTGAAGCTTTCTTT
>TRBD2|TRBJ2-7|.|TRBV5-1
CASSYSGLAGGAYEQYF
TGCGCCAGCAGCTACTCGGGACTAGCGGGGGGTGCCTACGAGCAGTACTTC
>.|TRBJ2-1|.|TRBV20-1
CSVSYNEQFF
TGCAGTGTCTCCTACAATGAGCAGTTCTTC
>.|TRBJ1-1|.|TRBV29-1
CSVERGGNTEAFF
TGCAGCGTTGAAAGAGGGGGAAACACTGAAGCTTTCTTT